Following are 6 T cell receptor beta chains from one sample sequenced in a study of blood T cells in healthy people across ages. The authors ran a second PCR of roughly 6 to 12 cycles using a sample-barcoded 5' primer and a J-beta primer mix. TCRdb reanalysed the 5' RACE reads using MiXCR and keeps one entry per CDR3 protein. The sample comprises about 1,500,000 distinct CDR3 sequences, roughly 40% of which are singletons, and 7.9% rests with the top ten. Sequencing was carried out using blood. The receptors here all came from a woman between 18 and 29 years old in good health.

The rearrangement links TRBV7-8 to TRBJ2-7; 10 nucleotides agree with TRBD1. This CDR3 has 15 residues. Germline CDR1 reads SGHVS; CDR2 reads FQNEAQ. V lost 10 bases and J lost 2; bases outside the gene matches: 11. The CDR3 region has the DNA TGTGCCAACCAAATACCCGGGACAGGGGCCTACGAGCAGTACTTC. This gives the protein CANQIPGTGAYEQYF.

This clonotype was counted a single time. V is TRBV3-1 and J is TRBJ2-7; D might be TRBD1 (5 bases). Germline V gene data show CDR1 as LGHDT and CDR2 as YNNKEL (reference sequence). The V end was cut by 1 base, the J end by 7 bases, with 14 bases between. This CDR3 region has 14 residues. The CDR3 region is CASSQGQYYNEQYF. In DNA, the CDR3 is TGTGCCAGCAGCCAAGGACAGTACTACAATGAGCAGTACTTC.

This clonotype has only one observation. This chain uses TRBV5-1 with TRBJ2-1, with D maybe TRBD1 (5 bases). This CDR3 is 14 amino acids long. Germline-derived CDR1 and CDR2 are SGHRS and YFSETQ. V was trimmed by 4 bases and J by 10 bases, leaving 18 bases between them. Here the CDR3 reads CASSGQGPLYEQFF. The CDR3 DNA reads as TGCGCCAGCAGCGGGCAGGGTCCCCTCTACGAGCAGTTCTTC.

This clonotype was observed a few times. The V call is TRBV10-3, the J call TRBJ2-5; possible D gene TRBD2, 7 bases. The CDR3 is made up of 15 amino acids. Germline CDR1 reads ENHRY; CDR2 reads SYGVKD. V was cut by 2 bases and J by 4 bases, with 14 bases left in between. The CDR3 sequence: CAISEVGGARETQYF. CDR3 nucleotides: TGTGCCATCAGTGAGGTAGGGGGGGCCAGAGAGACCCAGTACTTC.

V gene TRBV14 combines with J gene TRBJ2-5, with D perhaps matching TRBD2 (5 bases). The germline CDR1 and CDR2 sequences are SGHDN and FVKESK. Trimming removed 1 base from V and 12 bases from J, with 12 bases in between. There are 12 residues in the CDR3. CDR3 nucleotides: TGTGCCAGCAGCCAAGGGAGCCTGGAGGAGTACTTC. Its protein product is CASSQGSLEEYF. The variable domain in full, with the rest retrieved from reference TRBV14 and TRBJ2-5, is EAGVTQFPSHSVIEKGQTVTLRCDPISGHDNLYWYRRVMGKEIKFLLHFVKESKQDESGMPNNRFLAERTGGTYSTLKVQPAELEDSGVYFCASSQGSLEEYFGPGTRLLVL.

The chain recombines TRBV27 with TRBJ2-1; D unresolved. V dropped 7 bases and J dropped 13 bases, with 26 bases sitting between them. CDR1 is MNHEY, CDR2 SMNVEV, per germline (reference sequence). This CDR3 is built from 15 residues. CDR3 protein: CASKRLTIGQETQFF. In DNA, the CDR3 is TGTGCCAGCAAACGTCTGACAATTGGGCAGGAGACCCAGTTCTTC.